This TCR beta chain was found in a study of blood T cell repertoires in COVID-19. For the study at large: Donors in the United States, Italy and Spain gave samples during acute or convalescent COVID-19. Nucleic acid was either cDNA or gDNA, and it came from T cells, B-cell-depleted T cells, or PBMCs.

This CDR3 contains 16 residues. CDR1 and CDR2 (germline): MDHEN, SYDVKM. Germline trimming cut 8 bases from V and 2 bases from J; bases unmatched to any gene: 11. How the authors handled the data: Researchers report that nucleated cell counts were estimated from reference gene primer amplification. Using immunoSEQ multiplex PCR, the repertoire was profiled, and TCRdb retains in-frame clones only, with some absent. V and J calls and clone size are as listed in that table; D and trimming were resolved from the DNA. The data show 39,000 or so clones, 81% seen once. Sequenced material: peripheral blood. The TCR sequence derives from a man aged 35-49 years with active or convalescent COVID-19. The chain uses TRBV28 and TRBJ2-7, with TRBD2 matching over 11 bases. The DNA for the CDR3 is TGTGCCAGCGATGAGAGGGGGACTAGCGGAGCCTACGAGCAGTACTTC. The encoded protein is CASDERGTSGAYEQYF.